The rows below give T cell receptor beta chains drawn from one sample of a study of cytomegalovirus exposure and HLA in healthy donors. Clones were sequenced by immunoSEQ multiplex PCR, and TCRdb holds only the in-frame ones, with some missing. The table lists about 88,000 clones, with about 5.9% in the top ten. Sequencing used PBMCs. The receptors come from a girl aged 5-17 years in good health and CMV-seropositive. The CDR3 runs from the conserved cysteine through the conserved F or W. The D gene is left open where the match is weak.

D,V,J,CDR3,DNA
NA,TRBV19,TRBJ1-2,CASSRTQAVGIYGYTF,TGTGCCAGTAGCCGGACCCAAGCCGTCGGGATCTATGGCTACACCTTC
NA,TRBV4-2,TRBJ1-2,CASSQGTGSGEEGYTF,TGTGCCAGCAGCCAAGGAACGGGATCGGGAGAAGAAGGCTACACCTTC
NA,TRBV9,TRBJ2-1,CASSVGSVGEQFF,TGTGCCAGCAGCGTAGGTAGCGTAGGGGAGCAGTTCTTC
NA,TRBV7-9,TRBJ2-5,CASIDLGGMETQYF,TGTGCCAGCATCGATCTAGGGGGTATGGAGACCCAGTACTTC
NA,TRBV30,TRBJ1-1,CAWSVLGGKAFF,TGTGCCTGGAGTGTACTGGGGGGAAAAGCTTTCTTT
TRBD1,TRBV27,TRBJ1-3,CASSSGTGVYGNTIYF,TGTGCCAGCAGCTCCGGGACAGGGGTTTATGGAAACACCATATATTTT
NA,TRBV4-1,TRBJ2-3,CASSQDLTDTDTQYF,TGCGCCAGCAGCCAAGATTTGACTGACACAGATACGCAGTATTTT
NA,TRBV5-6,TRBJ2-7,CASSRSFSYEQYF,TGTGCCAGCAGTCGGTCATTCTCCTACGAGCAGTACTTC
NA,TRBV7-9,TRBJ1-1,CASSFLTEAFF,TGTGCCAGCAGCTTTTTAACTGAAGCTTTCTTT
NA,TRBV5-1,TRBJ1-3,CASSFKMRSNTIYF,TGCGCCAGCAGCTTTAAAATGCGCTCAAACACCATATATTTT
NA,TRBV6-5,TRBJ1-3,CASSYSKSTGNTIYF,TGTGCCAGCAGTTACTCGAAGTCTACTGGAAACACCATATATTTT
TRBD1,TRBV5-4,TRBJ1-1,CASKGQINTEAFF,TGTGCCAGCAAGGGACAGATTAACACTGAAGCTTTCTTT
NA,TRBV5-6,TRBJ1-6,CASSFGNRANSPLHF,TGTGCCAGCAGCTTCGGGAACAGGGCTAATTCACCCCTCCACTTT
TRBD1,TRBV5-6,TRBJ2-2,CASSDGTGDTGELFF,TGTGCCAGCAGCGACGGGACAGGGGACACCGGGGAGCTGTTTTTT